This TCR beta chain was sequenced in a study of neoadjuvant anti-PD-1 for oral cavity cancer. Study-wide background: Most patients had three to four biweekly doses of 3 mg/kg nivolumab before resection. Non-progressing patients received a fourth nivolumab dose near day 43, then surgery on days 50-56. Study outcomes and limitations: Larger post-treatment preexisting tumor clones tracked with greater tumor shrinkage.

Repertoires were generated with immunoSEQ multiplex PCR, while TCRdb's copy carries only in-frame clones and drops some. This table has under 15,000 clones, about 61% appearing once. Of note for this clone: Its antigen is unidentified.

The CDR3 length is 14 residues. Germline-derived CDR1 and CDR2 are SNHLY and FYNNEI. The V and J ends lost 6 bases and 3 bases respectively, with 12 bases between them. Here the sequenced sample was tumor tissue, taken before nivolumab (anti-PD-1) treatment. The V and J genes are TRBV2 and TRBJ1-5, with D unresolved. The clonotype originates from a person between 40 and 79 years old with oral cavity squamous cell carcinoma. The donor label of this sample is uncertain. Written as DNA, the CDR3 is TGTGCCAGCAGGAAAGAGGCCCTCAATCAGCCCCAGCATTTT. This codes for CASRKEALNQPQHF.